This T cell receptor (beta chain) was sequenced during a study of graft-versus-host responses after intestinal transplantation. The ends were cut back, 0 bases at V and 2 bases at J, with 8 bases in the middle. Germline CDR1 and CDR2: LNHNV and YYDKDF (reference sequence). The CDR3 spans 15 residues. Here immunoSEQ multiplex PCR was the method, and the copy in TCRdb shows in-frame clones only, minus some. The sample has tens of thousands of clones, over 85% seen once; the top ten hold approximately 1.5%. Sequences were derived from PBMCs, sampled 26 days after transplant. The V call is TRBV15, the J call TRBJ2-1; D gene ambiguous. This clonotype originated in a human patient who received an intestinal transplant, so some T cells may come from the graft donor. This CDR3 is CATSRDGQAYNEQFF. CDR3 in DNA: TGTGCCACCAGCAGAGATGGTCAGGCCTACAATGAGCAGTTCTTC.